The TCR beta chain described here comes from a study of CD8+ T cells in alopecia areata. Treatment defined: oral pan-JAK inhibitor, 5-10 mg twice daily. Study-wide findings and caveats: Besides other cells, scalp samples also yield sequences of resident alphabeta T cells from normal skin.

The V and J ends lost 2 bases and 1 base respectively, with 8 bases between them. CDR1 is MNHNS and CDR2 is SASEGT in the germline V gene. The CDR3 is 15 residues long. This clone has only a few counts. Its antigen is undetermined. The authors extracted RNA and reverse transcribed it into cDNA as the sequencing template. Libraries were prepared by immunoSEQ multiplex PCR; TCRdb keeps only in-frame clonotypes and omits some of them. The sample shows roughly 180,000 clones, about 53% of them seen only once. The chain combines TRBV6-1 with TRBJ2-2; D ambiguous. The clonotype originates from a human donor with alopecia areata. Sequencing was performed on CD8+ T cells sorted from blood, taken at week 24, from a patient treated with tofacitinib. In DNA form, the CDR3 reads TGTGCCAGCAGTGAATGGTCGGGGAACACCGGGGAGCTGTTTTTT. This translates into CASSEWSGNTGELFF.